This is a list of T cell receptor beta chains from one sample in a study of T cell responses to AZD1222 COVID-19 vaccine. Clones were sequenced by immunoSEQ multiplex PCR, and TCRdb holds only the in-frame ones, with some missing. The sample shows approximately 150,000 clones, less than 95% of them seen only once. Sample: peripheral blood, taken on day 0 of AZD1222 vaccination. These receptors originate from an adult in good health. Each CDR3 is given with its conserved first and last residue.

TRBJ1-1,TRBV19,CASSIDRGRFLDTEAFF
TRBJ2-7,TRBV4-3,CASSGGLEQYF
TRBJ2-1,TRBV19,CASTPRGAGGPNEQFF
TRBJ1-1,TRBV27,CASSLWAGQGSEAFF
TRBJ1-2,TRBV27,CASTTGNYGYTF
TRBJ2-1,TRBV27,CASDPAGEFGEQFF
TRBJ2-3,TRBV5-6,CASSWTGLVDTQYF
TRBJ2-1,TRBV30,CAWSDITSGSYNEQFF
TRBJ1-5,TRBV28,CANSGGVGNQPQHF
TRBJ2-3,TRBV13,CASSKTSGRAITDTQYF
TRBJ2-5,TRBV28,CASSQYPLAEDQETQYF
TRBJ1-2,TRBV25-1,CASSEWAENYGYTF
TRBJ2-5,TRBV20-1,CSARVPETQYF
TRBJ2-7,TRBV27,CASSFSRDPAPSYEQYF
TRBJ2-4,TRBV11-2,CASSFRAASGGTKNIQYF
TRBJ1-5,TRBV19,CASSWGMTSNQPQHF